The 5 T cell receptor beta chains below were found in one sample sequenced in a study of blood T cell repertoires in COVID-19. Clones were read by immunoSEQ multiplex PCR, and TCRdb kept only the in-frame ones, dropping some. This sample carries roughly 120,000 clones, 90% of them seen once, and the ten largest clones take roughly 2%. Sequenced sample: peripheral blood. Receptors were obtained from a human donor with active COVID-19. The donor label of this sample is uncertain.

V is TRBV9 and J is TRBJ1-2; D is undetermined. The CDR3 spans 15 residues. CDR1 and CDR2 from the germline V gene are SGDLS and YYNGEE. The germline V and J ends were trimmed by 2 bases and 5 bases, with 16 bases remaining between them. CDR3 sequence reads: CASSVHSEPYYGYTF. CDR3 bases: TGTGCCAGCAGCGTCCACAGTGAGCCTTATTATGGCTACACCTTC. Full variable domain (outside the CDR3, taken from reference TRBV9 and TRBJ1-2): DSGVTQTPKHLITATGQRVTLRCSPRSGDLSVYWYQQSLDQGLQFLIQYYNGEERAKGNILERFSAQQFPDLHSELNLSSLELGDSALYFCASSVHSEPYYGYTFGSGTRLTVV.

This clone was detected only a few times. The chain recombines TRBV27 with TRBJ2-7, with 9 bases matching TRBD1. CDR3 length: 16 amino acids. Germline V gene sequence: CDR1 MNHEY, CDR2 SMNVEV (reference sequence). V lost 5 bases, J lost 0 bases, and 8 bases stayed unmatched. CDR3 DNA: TGTGCCAGCAGTACCCCGGGGACAGGGTACTCCTACGAGCAGTACTTC. Protein sequence: CASSTPGTGYSYEQYF.

The DNA for the CDR3 is TGTGCCAGCAGCTCTTCGGCCTTCGGAGACTATAATTCACCCCTCCACTTT. It translates to CASSSSAFGDYNSPLHF. The rearrangement links TRBV7-2 to TRBJ1-6; D not resolved. Per the germline V gene, CDR1 is SGHTA and CDR2 is FQGNSA. V was trimmed by 4 bases and J by 3 bases, leaving 16 bases between them. The CDR3 is 17 residues long.

This clone showed up just once. The J gene is TRBJ2-3, the V gene TRBV10-3; 15 bases fit TRBD2. The ends lost 9 bases at V and 4 bases at J; junction bases unmatched: 2. This CDR3 comprises 14 residues. Germline V CDR1 and CDR2: ENHRY, SYGVKD. The CDR3 is CAIGLAGGPDTQYF. In nucleotides, the CDR3 is TGTGCCATTGGACTAGCGGGGGGGCCAGATACGCAGTATTTT.

V usage is TRBV6-5 and J usage is TRBJ1-2; unclear D gene. The CDR3 is 15 amino acids. V lost 6 bases to trimming and J lost 4 bases, with 18 bases between them. Germline CDR1 and CDR2: MNHEY and SVGAGI. CDR3 sequence reads: CASSRQPEGSYGYTF. The CDR3 DNA reads as TGTGCCAGCAGCCGGCAACCTGAGGGATCCTATGGCTACACCTTC.